In this sample, the clone carrying this TCR beta chain turned up once. These data belong to a study of shared clonotypes between healthy human individuals. The V and J ends lost 4 bases and 8 bases respectively, with 15 bases between them. The CDR3 loop spans 14 amino acids. CDR1 and CDR2 from the germline V gene are MGHRA and YSYEKL. Assay: immunoSEQ multiplex PCR; the TCRdb copy retains only in-frame clones and omits some. The sample includes over 400,000 clones, more than 65% seen only once; the top ten take about 13%. Material for sequencing was PBMCs. The chain combines TRBV4-1 with TRBJ2-1; D not resolved. This clonotype was sampled from a woman between 35 and 50 years old in good health. Some clones in this sample may be carry-over from other donors' samples. The CDR3 reads CASSLRQLNYEQFF. CDR3 coding DNA: TGCGCCAGCAGCCTGCGGCAGCTCAATTATGAGCAGTTCTTC.